The 21 T cell receptor beta chains presented below share a single source sample, sequenced in a study of blood T cells in healthy people across ages. Together with a sample-barcoded 5' primer, a J-beta primer mix was included in a second PCR lasting about 6 to 11 cycles. TCRdb ran MiXCR on the 5' RACE reads and lists one entry per CDR3 protein. The table shows hundreds of thousands of distinct CDR3 sequences, with approximately 51% occurring only once. Input material: blood. The receptors were gathered from a man in his fifties or sixties in good health.

The chain uses TRBV20-1 and TRBJ1-4; unclear D gene. V lost 0 bases to trimming and J lost 4 bases, with 3 bases between them. Germline CDR1 reads DFQATT; CDR2 reads SNEGSKA (reference sequence). This CDR3 region has 12 residues. The CDR3 region has the DNA TGCAGTGCTAGAGACCATAATGAAAAACTGTTTTTT. This gives the protein CSARDHNEKLFF.

This clonotype was recorded a few times. The chain employs TRBV14 and TRBJ2-1, with 8 nucleotides matching TRBD2. The V gene's germline CDR1 is SGHDN and CDR2 FVKESK. This CDR3 has 15 residues. Unmatched junction bases numbered 7, after V lost 7 bases and J lost 2 bases. The CDR3 bases are TGTGCCAGCACCTTCGGGAGGGGACCCTACAATGAGCAGTTCTTC. This encodes CASTFGRGPYNEQFF.

V is TRBV4-2 and J is TRBJ2-4; D remains ambiguous. V lost 1 base and J 4 bases, leaving 17 bases between the germline ends. CDR3 length: 17 amino acids. Germline V CDR1 and CDR2: LGHNA, YNFKEQ. As DNA, the CDR3 is TGTGCCAGCAGCCAAGTGGCGTACCAGGAGCCGAAAAACATTCAGTACTTC. This encodes CASSQVAYQEPKNIQYF.

The chain is built from TRBV12-3 or TRBV12-4 and TRBJ2-1, with 11 bases that match TRBD1. The J segment lost 10 bases and the V segment lost 2 bases, leaving 4 bases of the junction unmatched. CDR3 size: 14 residues. CDR3 region: CASSLWDRGKEQFF. The DNA of the CDR3 is TGTGCCAGCAGTTTATGGGACAGGGGGAAGGAGCAGTTCTTC.

This chain joins TRBV18 and TRBJ1-5; 7 bases are a match to TRBD1. The CDR3 is made up of 14 amino acids. J lost 5 bases, V lost 0 bases, and 1 base had no gene match. Per germline, CDR1 KGHSH and CDR2 LQKENI. The CDR3 DNA reads TGTGCCAGCTCACCACCCGGGACAGATCAGCCCCAGCATTTT. Its translation is CASSPPGTDQPQHF.

This clonotype was detected a few times. The gene calls are TRBV5-1 and TRBJ2-3; 11 bases fit TRBD2. The CDR3 loop spans 16 amino acids. CDR1 is SGHRS, CDR2 YFSETQ, per germline. V was clipped by 4 bases and J by 3 bases; unmatched bases: 7. CDR3 nucleotide sequence: TGCGCCAGCAGCCCTAAAACTAGCGGGGGAACAGATACGCAGTATTTT. Translating it yields CASSPKTSGGTDTQYF. Full variable domain (rest looked up from reference TRBV5-1 and TRBJ2-3): KAGVTQTPRYLIKTRGQQVTLSCSPISGHRSVSWYQQTPGQGLQFLFEYFSETQRNKGNFPGRFSGRQFSNSRSEMNVSTLELGDSALYLCASSPKTSGGTDTQYFGPGTRLTVL.

In this sample, this clonotype turned up many times. The chain employs TRBV6-5 and TRBJ1-2; 7 positions agree with TRBD1. The CDR3 is made up of 15 amino acids. Germline V CDR1 and CDR2: MNHEY, SVGAGI. V shed 4 bases and J 3 bases; nucleotides not matched to a gene: 8. CDR3 loop: CASSSQGGVYYGYTF. The CDR3 DNA is TGTGCCAGCAGTTCCCAGGGGGGGGTTTACTATGGCTACACCTTC.

This chain links TRBV20-1 with TRBJ1-2, with TRBD1 as a possible D gene (6 bases). V was clipped by 4 bases and J by 3 bases, with 18 bases between them. This CDR3 comprises 15 residues. Germline V gives CDR1 DFQATT, CDR2 SNEGSKA (reference sequence). The CDR3 region is CSAILGWGADYGYTF. CDR3 DNA: TGCAGTGCTATCCTGGGTTGGGGGGCGGACTATGGCTACACCTTC.

The chain couples TRBV27 to TRBJ2-7; TRBD2 might be the D (5 bases). The CDR3 contains 14 residues. V was clipped by 0 bases and J by 2 bases, with 8 bases between them. Per the germline V gene, CDR1 is MNHEY and CDR2 is SMNVEV (reference sequence). Here the CDR3 DNA reads TGTGCCAGCAGTTTATCGACTACTACCTACGAGCAGTACTTC. It translates to CASSLSTTTYEQYF.

The V call is TRBV27, the J call TRBJ2-1; 8 bases match TRBD2. CDR3 length equals 15 residues. Germline V CDR1 and CDR2: MNHEY, SMNVEV (reference sequence). J was trimmed by 2 bases and V by 6 bases; bases with no gene match: 6. The CDR3 sequence is CASRAGSGAYNEQFF. The CDR3, as DNA: TGTGCCAGCAGGGCGGGTAGCGGGGCCTACAATGAGCAGTTCTTC.

A few counts support this clonotype. The rearrangement joins TRBV4-3 to TRBJ1-2; tentative D call: TRBD1 (5 bases). CDR3 length: 13 residues. The germline V gene has CDR1 LGHNA and CDR2 YSLEER. V dropped 2 bases and J dropped 6 bases, with 10 bases sitting between them. The CDR3 region is CASSQRTGDGYTF. The CDR3 coding sequence is TGCGCCAGCAGCCAAAGAACGGGGGATGGCTACACCTTC.

The chain combines TRBV27 with TRBJ2-7; 11 bases line up with TRBD2. From germline, CDR1 is MNHEY and CDR2 SMNVEV (reference sequence). V gave up 5 bases and J gave up 7 bases; unmatched junction bases: 10. This CDR3 region has 15 residues. The CDR3 coding sequence is TGTGCCAGCAGTGCCGACGCTAGCGGGAGGCTAGAGCAGTACTTC. Translating gives CASSADASGRLEQYF.

This clonotype was seen repeatedly, ten times or more. The V call is TRBV20-1, the J call TRBJ2-5; D is unclear. Germline values: CDR1 DFQATT, CDR2 SNEGSKA (reference sequence). V dropped 1 base and J dropped 1 base, with 13 bases sitting between them. This CDR3 region has 15 residues. The CDR3 sequence: CSARGGWLPQETQYF. The CDR3 DNA reads TGCAGTGCTAGAGGGGGTTGGTTGCCCCAAGAGACCCAGTACTTC.

The CDR3 protein is CASSPRGTGGSYEQYF. The DNA of the CDR3 is TGTGCCAGCTCACCAAGGGGAACAGGGGGCTCCTACGAGCAGTACTTC. The chain uses TRBV18 and TRBJ2-7; 8 bases fit TRBD1. Trimming cost V 2 bases and J 0 bases; bases outside gene matches: 6. CDR1 and CDR2 from the germline V gene are KGHSH and LQKENI. The CDR3 has 16 amino acids.

This sequence joins TRBV20-1 and TRBJ2-3, with D hard to call. Germline values: CDR1 DFQATT, CDR2 SNEGSKA (reference sequence). V shed 0 bases and J shed 3 bases, with 13 bases lying between them. The CDR3 is 15 amino acids. CDR3 in DNA: TGCAGTGCTAGAGATGGTCAACGGTTGACAGATACGCAGTATTTT. Residues: CSARDGQRLTDTQYF.

The V call is TRBV9, the J call TRBJ1-2, with a possible D match to TRBD1 (6 bases). CDR1 is SGDLS, CDR2 YYNGEE, per germline. The CDR3 loop spans 16 amino acids. Deletions cut 4 bases from V and 3 bases from J, with 19 bases between. The CDR3 DNA sequence: TGTGCCAGCAGCCCAAGTGCCAGGGGCCCGGACTATGGCTACACCTTC. Amino acid sequence: CASSPSARGPDYGYTF.

This clonotype was seen a few times. The chain recombines TRBV11-3 with TRBJ2-1; TRBD2 matches at 8 bases. CDR1 and CDR2 from the germline V gene are SGHNT and YENEEA. Trimming took 5 bases from V and 3 from J; bases not matched to a gene: 6. CDR3 length: 15 residues. The CDR3 loop is CASSPQGLVYNEQFF. CDR3 nucleotides: TGTGCCAGCAGCCCCCAGGGACTAGTCTACAATGAGCAGTTCTTC.

The CDR3 region is CASRRDRTYNEQFF. As DNA, the CDR3 is TGTGCCAGCAGAAGGGACAGGACCTACAATGAGCAGTTCTTC. V and J are TRBV6-1 and TRBJ2-1; 8 bases align to TRBD1. The CDR3 consists of 14 residues. CDR1 MNHNS and CDR2 SASEGT come from the germline V gene. V gave up 6 bases and J gave up 2 bases; unmatched junction bases: 3.

The rearrangement joins TRBV9 to TRBJ1-2; D not certain. Germline CDR1 SGDLS, CDR2 YYNGEE. Deletions cut 6 bases from V and 8 bases from J, with 11 bases between. CDR3 size: 11 residues. Here the CDR3 DNA reads TGTGCCAGCATCGAAGAGGGAGGCTACACCTTC. Its translation: CASIEEGGYTF.

In the case of this clonotype: With a much larger clone just one base away, this may be a read error. V gene TRBV12-3 or TRBV12-4 combines with J gene TRBJ2-3, with TRBD2 identical over 12 bases. CDR3 length equals 18 residues. The CDR3 here is CASSHGLAGSLTTDAQYF. Here the CDR3 DNA reads TGTGCCAGCAGTCACGGACTAGCGGGAAGTCTGACGACAGATGCGCAGTATTTT.

This clonotype has just a few counts. The chain links TRBV7-9 to TRBJ2-7; the match to TRBD2 covers 8 bases. V shed 5 bases, J shed 4 bases, and the junction held 7 bases outside the gene matches. Germline V gene lookup returns CDR1 SEHNR and CDR2 FQNEAQ (reference sequence). The CDR3 totals 14 residues. The CDR3 reads CASSAGLAPYEQYF. In DNA form, the CDR3 reads TGTGCCAGCAGCGCCGGACTAGCCCCTTACGAGCAGTACTTC. Full variable domain (outside the CDR3, taken from reference TRBV7-9 and TRBJ2-7): DTGVSQNPRHKITKRGQNVTFRCDPISEHNRLYWYRQTLGQGPEFLTYFQNEAQLEKSRLLSDRFSAERPKGSFSTLEIQRTEQGDSAMYLCASSAGLAPYEQYFGPGTRLTVT.